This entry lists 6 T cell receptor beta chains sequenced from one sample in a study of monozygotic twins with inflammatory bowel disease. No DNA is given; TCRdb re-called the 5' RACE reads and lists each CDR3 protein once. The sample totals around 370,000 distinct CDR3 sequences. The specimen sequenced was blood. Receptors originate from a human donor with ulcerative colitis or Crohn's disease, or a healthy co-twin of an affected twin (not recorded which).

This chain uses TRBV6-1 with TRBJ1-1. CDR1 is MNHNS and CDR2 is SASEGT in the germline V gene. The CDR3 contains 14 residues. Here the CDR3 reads CASSGDTLNTEAFF.

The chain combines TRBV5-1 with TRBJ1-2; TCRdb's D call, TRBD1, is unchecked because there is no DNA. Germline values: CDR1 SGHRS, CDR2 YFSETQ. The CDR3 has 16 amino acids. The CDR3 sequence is CASSHGTGERNYGYTF.

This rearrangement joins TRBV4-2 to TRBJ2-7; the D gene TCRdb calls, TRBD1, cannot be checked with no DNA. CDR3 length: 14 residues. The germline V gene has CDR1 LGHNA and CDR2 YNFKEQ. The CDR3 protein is CASSRGQGAYEQYF.

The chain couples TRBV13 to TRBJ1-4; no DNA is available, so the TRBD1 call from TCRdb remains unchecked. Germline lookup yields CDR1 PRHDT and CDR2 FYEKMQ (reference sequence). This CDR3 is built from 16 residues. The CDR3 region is CASSSRTGIGNEKLFF.

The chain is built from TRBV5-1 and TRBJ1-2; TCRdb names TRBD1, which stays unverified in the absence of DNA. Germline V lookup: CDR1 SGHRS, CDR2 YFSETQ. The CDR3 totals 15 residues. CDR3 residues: CASSLGDRPNYGYTF.

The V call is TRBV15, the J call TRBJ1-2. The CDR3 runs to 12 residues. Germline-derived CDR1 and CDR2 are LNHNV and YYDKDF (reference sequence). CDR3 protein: CATSREMYGYTF.